Sequencing of this T cell receptor (beta chain) was carried out in a study of response to subunit inactivated influenza vaccine. Germline-derived CDR1 and CDR2 are DFQATT and SNEGSKA (reference sequence). The CDR3 extends over 15 amino acids. V shed 7 bases, J shed 1 base, and the junction held 13 bases outside the gene matches. This clonotype showed up just a few times. TCRdb re-analysed the RT-PCR reads in MiXCR, keeping a single row per CDR3 protein. The repertoire holds fewer than 650,000 distinct CDR3 sequences, with over 10% as singletons. This chain joins TRBV20-1 and TRBJ2-7, with 7 positions matching TRBD2. The sample consisted of PBMCs from blood, taken around seven weeks after vaccination. The origin of this receptor is a man aged 50 to 60 who received an inactivated influenza vaccine. CDR3 nucleotide sequence: TGCAGTGTTCCTCGCACCGGGGGGTATTCCTACGAGCAGTACTTC. Translating it yields CSVPRTGGYSYEQYF.